The clone carrying this T cell receptor beta chain came up many times. Amplified TCR beta CDR3 regions were obtained using RNA transcripts as template. Following a first-round RT-PCR that used HTBI primers, a second-round multiplex PCR was carried out. TCRdb ran MiXCR on the multiplex PCR reads and lists one entry per CDR3 protein. The sample consists of 650,000 to 800,000 distinct CDR3 sequences, roughly two fifths of them appearing once. This entry is derived from a study of Graves' ophthalmopathy and Graves' hyperthyroidism. Looked up from germline, CDR1 is SGHTA and CDR2 is FQGNSA. The CDR3 sequence is 14 residues long. V lost 2 bases and J lost 6; bases outside the gene matches: 4. Ophthalmopathy-affected donors exhibited moderate-to-severe activity, CAS ≥3, NOSPECS ≥4, and duration under 3 months. Patients were left out if they had other autoimmune diseases, uncontrolled infections, pregnancy or lactation. Diagnosis was based on clinical symptoms, serum thyroxine, TRAb, thyroid ultrasound and orbital computed tomography.

The sequenced sample consisted of peripheral blood. The V gene is TRBV7-2, the J gene TRBJ1-2; TRBD1 aligns across 9 bases. This clonotype was obtained from an adult man with Graves' ophthalmopathy. The DNA of the CDR3 is TGTGCCAGCAGCTTACGGGGACAGGGTAATGGCTACACCTTC. Translating it yields CASSLRGQGNGYTF.